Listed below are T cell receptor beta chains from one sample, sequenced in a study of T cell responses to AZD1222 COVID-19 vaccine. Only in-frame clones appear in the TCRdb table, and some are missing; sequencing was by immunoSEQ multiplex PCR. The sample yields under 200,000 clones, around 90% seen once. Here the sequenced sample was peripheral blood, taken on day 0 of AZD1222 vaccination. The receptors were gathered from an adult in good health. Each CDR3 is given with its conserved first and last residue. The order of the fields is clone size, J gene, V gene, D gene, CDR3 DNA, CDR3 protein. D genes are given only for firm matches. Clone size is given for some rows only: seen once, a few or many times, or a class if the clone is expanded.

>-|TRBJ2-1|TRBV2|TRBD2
TGTGCCAGCAGTGGGCGGGTTGGTCTAGCGGGTACGTACAATGAGCAGTTCTTC
CASSGRVGLAGTYNEQFF
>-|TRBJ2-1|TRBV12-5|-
TGTGCTAGTGCCCCCCCCCGGGGGCCGAGCTCCTACAATGAGCAGTTCTTC
CASAPPRGPSSYNEQFF
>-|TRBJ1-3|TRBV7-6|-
TGTGCCAGCAGCTTAAAATCAGGCGCGAGGGGAAACACCATATATTTT
CASSLKSGARGNTIYF
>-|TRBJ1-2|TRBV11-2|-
TGTGCCAGCAGCTTGGAAAGGACAGTCTATGGCTACACCTTC
CASSLERTVYGYTF
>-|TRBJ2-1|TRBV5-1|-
TGCGCCAGCAGCCCGGGATCAGGTTCCTACAATGAGCAGTTCTTC
CASSPGSGSYNEQFF
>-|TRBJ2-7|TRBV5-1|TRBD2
TGCGCCAGCAGCTTGTCTGCGACTAGCGACTACGAGCAGTACTTC
CASSLSATSDYEQYF
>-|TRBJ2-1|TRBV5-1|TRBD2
TGCGCCAGCAGCTTGTCACTAGCGGGGGTCTACAATGAGCAGTTCTTC
CASSLSLAGVYNEQFF
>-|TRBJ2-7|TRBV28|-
TGTGCCAGCGGGGGACTGGCGCTCTCCTACGAGCAGTACTTC
CASGGLALSYEQYF
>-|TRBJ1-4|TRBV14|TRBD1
TGTGCCAGCAGCTCCGGGACAGCTAATGAAAAACTGTTTTTT
CASSSGTANEKLFF
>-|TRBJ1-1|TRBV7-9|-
TGTGCCAGCAGTTCGACAGCGGCCTCAGAAGCTTTCTTT
CASSSTAASEAFF
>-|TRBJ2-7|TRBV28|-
TGTGCCAGCAGTTTATACTCTCCTTTGGGGGAGCAGTACTTC
CASSLYSPLGEQYF
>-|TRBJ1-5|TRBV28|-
TGTGCCAGCAGTGTTCCAGGGGCGGGCAATCAGCCCCAGCATTTT
CASSVPGAGNQPQHF
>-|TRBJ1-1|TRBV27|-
TGTGCCAGCGGGAGACCCTTTCCGGGACAAAGCGTGAGGACTGAAGCTTTCTTT
CASGRPFPGQSVRTEAFF
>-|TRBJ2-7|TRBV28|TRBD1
TGTGCCAGCAGTTACCCGGGACAGGGGGCGAGCGAGCAGTACTTC
CASSYPGQGASEQYF
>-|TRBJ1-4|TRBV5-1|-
TGCGCCAGCAGTACAACAGGGCCATCTGCTAATGAAAAACTGTTTTTT
CASSTTGPSANEKLFF
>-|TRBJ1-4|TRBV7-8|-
TGTGCCAGCAGCTTATCGGGAACAACTAATGAAAAACTGTTTTTT
CASSLSGTTNEKLFF
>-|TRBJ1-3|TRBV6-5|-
TGTGCCAGCAGTTACTCGGTAGGGCCTGGAAACACCATATATTTT
CASSYSVGPGNTIYF
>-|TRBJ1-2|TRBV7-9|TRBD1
TGTGCCAGCAGTCGGACAGGGGTAGTTGGAGGCTACACCTTC
CASSRTGVVGGYTF
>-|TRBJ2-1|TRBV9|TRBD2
TGTGCCAGCAGCGGGACTAGCGGGACGAATGAGCAGTTCTTC
CASSGTSGTNEQFF
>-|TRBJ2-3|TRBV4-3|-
TGCGCCAGCAGCCAAGATCTTCTTCAGGGCACAGATACGCAGTATTTT
CASSQDLLQGTDTQYF
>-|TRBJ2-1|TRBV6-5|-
TGTGCCAGCAGGCCCGGACGCGGTGAGCAGTTCTTC
CASRPGRGEQFF
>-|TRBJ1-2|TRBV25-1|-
TGTGCCAGCAGTGATGGTGGCTACACCTTC
CASSDGGYTF
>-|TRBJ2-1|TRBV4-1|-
TGCGCCAGCAGCCCAGACTCCCGAGGTCAGTTCTTC
CASSPDSRGQFF
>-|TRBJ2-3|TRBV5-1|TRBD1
TGCGCCAGCAGCCCCCGGGGCCGTGGACAGGGGTCAGATACGCAGTATTTT
CASSPRGRGQGSDTQYF
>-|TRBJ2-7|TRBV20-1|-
TGCAGTGCTAGAGGGGGGGTCGAGCAGTACTTC
CSARGGVEQYF
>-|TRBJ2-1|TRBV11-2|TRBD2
TGTGCCAGCAGATCTGGGACTAGCGGAAGATACAATGAGCAGTTCTTC
CASRSGTSGRYNEQFF
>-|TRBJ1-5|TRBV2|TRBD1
TGTGCCAGCAGTGAGGACAGGGAGCCTCAGCCCCAGCATTTT
CASSEDREPQPQHF
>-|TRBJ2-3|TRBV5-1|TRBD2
TGCGCCAGCAGCCGGGCCGGGACTAGCCAACGAGATACGCAGTATTTT
CASSRAGTSQRDTQYF
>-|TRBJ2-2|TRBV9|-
TGTGCCAGCGCTAGAGGGGGGGCGCAGGGCACCGGGGAGCTGTTTTTT
CASARGGAQGTGELFF
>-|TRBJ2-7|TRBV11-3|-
TGTGCCAGCAGCTTAAAGGCTGGGTGGGATTCCTACGAGCAGTACTTC
CASSLKAGWDSYEQYF
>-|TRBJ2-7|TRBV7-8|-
TGTGCCAGCAGCTTGGGGGGAGAAGGCTACGAGCAGTACTTC
CASSLGGEGYEQYF
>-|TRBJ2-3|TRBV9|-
TGTGCCAGCAGCGTAGTTATTAATGTAGGACAGACAAGCACAGATACGCAGTATTTT
CASSVVINVGQTSTDTQYF
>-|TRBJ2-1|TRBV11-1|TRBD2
TGTGCCAGCAGCCCGGGAGGAACACGCGGAGGCAATGAGCAGTTCTTC
CASSPGGTRGGNEQFF
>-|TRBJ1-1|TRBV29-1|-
TGCAGCGTTGAAAGGCCGCGGGAAGCTTTCTTT
CSVERPREAFF
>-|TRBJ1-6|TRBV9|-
TGTGCCAGCAGCGCCGGAAGAGACGGGGAAAGGTATAATTCACCCCTCCACTTT
CASSAGRDGERYNSPLHF
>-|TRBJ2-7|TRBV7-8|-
TGTGCCAGCAGCTTGTCTAGCGTCAGCTCCTACGAGCAGTACTTC
CASSLSSVSSYEQYF
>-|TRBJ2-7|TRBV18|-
TGTGCCAGCTCACCGGGTAGCGGAGCCTCCTACGAGCAGTACTTC
CASSPGSGASYEQYF
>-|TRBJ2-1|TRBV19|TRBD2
TGTGCCAGTACCCCTTCGACTAGCGGGAGGACTAGCTCCTACAATGAGCAGTTCTTC
CASTPSTSGRTSSYNEQFF
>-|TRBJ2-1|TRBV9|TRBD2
TGTGCCAGCGGGTTGGGGACTAGCGGGAGTGAGCAGTTCTTC
CASGLGTSGSEQFF
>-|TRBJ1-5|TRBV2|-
TGTGCCAGCGCTCCGGAGGGGAACCAGCCCCAGCATTTT
CASAPEGNQPQHF
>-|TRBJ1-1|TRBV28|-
TGTGCCAGCGACGGCGGGCTAAGGGCTGAAGCTTTCTTT
CASDGGLRAEAFF
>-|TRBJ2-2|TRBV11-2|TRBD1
TGTGGGGACAGGGGTAACACCGGGGAGCTGTTTTTT
CGDRGNTGELFF
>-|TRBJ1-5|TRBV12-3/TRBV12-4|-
TGTGCCAGCATGCGAGTTGAACCCCAGCATTTT
CASMRVEPQHF
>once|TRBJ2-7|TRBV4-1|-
TGCGCCAGCAGCCAGCAGGACGGAGACTACGAGCAGTACTTC
CASSQQDGDYEQYF
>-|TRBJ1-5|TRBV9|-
TGTGCCAGCAGCGTAGCTGGGGGGACACAGAGCAATCAGCCCCAGCATTTT
CASSVAGGTQSNQPQHF
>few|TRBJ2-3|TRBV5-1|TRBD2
TGCGCCAGCAGCTCCCGGACTAGCGGGAGCTTCGATACGCAGTATTTT
CASSSRTSGSFDTQYF
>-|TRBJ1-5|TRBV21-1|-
TGTGCCAGCAGCAAAACACGGAGGGGGGCGCGTTGCAATCAGCCCCAGCATTTT
CASSKTRRGARCNQPQHF
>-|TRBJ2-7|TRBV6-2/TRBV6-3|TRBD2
TGTGCCAGCAGTCCCTTAACGGGGACTAGCGGGAGGTTCTTGATCTCCGAGCAGTACTTC
CASSPLTGTSGRFLISEQYF
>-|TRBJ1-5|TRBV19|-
TGTGCCAGTAGTATCGAAGGGGCCAATCAGCCCCAGCATTTT
CASSIEGANQPQHF
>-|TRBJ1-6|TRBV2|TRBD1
TGTGCCAGCAACCGGGACAGGGGCAATTCACCCCTCCACTTT
CASNRDRGNSPLHF
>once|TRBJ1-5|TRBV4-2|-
TGTGCCAGCAGCCAATTTACGGGTGGCAATCGGCCCCAGCATTTT
CASSQFTGGNRPQHF
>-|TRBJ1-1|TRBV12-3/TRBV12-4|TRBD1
TGTGCCAGCACCAGAGACAGGGCCCCTGAAGCTTTCTTT
CASTRDRAPEAFF
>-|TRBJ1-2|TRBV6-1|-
TGTGCCAGCAGTGAGACGACAGTGGTCTATGCCTACACCTTC
CASSETTVVYAYTF
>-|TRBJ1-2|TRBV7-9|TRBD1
TGTGCCAGCACCCTCGGGGCAGGGGGGAACTATGGCTACACCTTC
CASTLGAGGNYGYTF